A single sample is the source of the 30 T cell receptor beta chains below, sequenced in a study of shared clonotypes between healthy human individuals. TCRdb's copy holds only in-frame clones and misses some; the assay was immunoSEQ multiplex PCR. This sample has about 2.3 million clones, with just over 90% found just once. The sample comprised naive CD4+ T cells from PBMCs. Subset described: CD45RA+ positively selected. The receptor set was obtained from a young man in good health. Some clones in this sample may be carry-over from other donors' samples.

The V gene is TRBV6-5, the J gene TRBJ2-1, with 14 bases aligning to TRBD2. J was trimmed by 9 bases and V by 5 bases; bases with no gene match: 6. Germline CDR1 reads MNHEY; CDR2 reads SVGAGI. CDR3 length: 15 residues. CDR3 region: CASSGSGLAGAEQFF. CDR3 coding DNA: TGTGCCAGCAGTGGCTCGGGACTAGCGGGAGCTGAGCAGTTCTTC.

The J gene is TRBJ1-1, the V gene TRBV7-2; no clear D gene. V was trimmed by 0 bases and J by 6 bases, leaving 14 bases between them. The germline V gene encodes CDR1 SGHTA and CDR2 FQGNSA. The CDR3 loop spans 15 amino acids. CDR3: CASSLAGWGDSEAFF. The CDR3 nucleotides read TGTGCCAGCAGCTTAGCAGGCTGGGGAGACTCTGAAGCTTTCTTT. Drawing the rest from reference TRBV7-2 and TRBJ1-1, the complete variable domain is GAGVSQSPSNKVTEKGKDVELRCDPISGHTALYWYRQSLGQGLEFLIYFQGNSAPDKSGLPSDRFSAERTGGSVSTLTIQRTQQEDSAVYLCASSLAGWGDSEAFFGQGTRLTVV.

This clone appeared once. The rearrangement uses TRBV9 and TRBJ2-5; unclear D gene. V lost 3 bases to trimming and J lost 1 base, with 13 bases between them. Germline V CDR1 and CDR2: SGDLS, YYNGEE. The CDR3 length is 15 residues. CDR3 amino acids: CASSATPVSQETQYF. The CDR3, as DNA: TGTGCCAGCAGCGCGACACCCGTAAGCCAAGAGACCCAGTACTTC.

This chain links TRBV5-1 with TRBJ1-1; TRBD1 agrees at 9 bases. CDR1 and CDR2 (germline): SGHRS, YFSETQ. J was trimmed by 1 base and V by 6 bases; bases with no gene match: 7. The CDR3 runs to 15 residues. The CDR3 bases are TGCGCCAGCAACCCGATACAGGGGGCGAACACTGAAGCTTTCTTT. Translation: CASNPIQGANTEAFF.

This clone has more than one count but fewer than ten. The V gene is TRBV6-5, the J gene TRBJ1-5, with D uncertain. The V and J ends lost 5 bases and 2 bases respectively, with 13 bases between them. The CDR3 covers 15 residues. Germline loops: CDR1 MNHEY, CDR2 SVGAGI. For the CDR3, the DNA is TGTGCCAGCAGTCCCCTGTCCGAGGGCAATCAGCCCCAGCATTTT. Translating gives CASSPLSEGNQPQHF.

The V and J genes are TRBV11-2 and TRBJ2-5; the D is unclear. Per germline, CDR1 SGHAT and CDR2 FQNNGV. The CDR3 consists of 15 residues. V was clipped by 2 bases and J by 0 bases, with 10 bases between them. The CDR3 coding sequence is TGTGCCAGCAGCTTAATGGGCCAGTACCAAGAGACCCAGTACTTC. This encodes CASSLMGQYQETQYF.

In the case of this clone: Other DNA sequences in the sample encode the same CDR3. The rearrangement links TRBV5-1 to TRBJ2-7; weak D call: TRBD1 (6 bases). CDR1 and CDR2 (germline): SGHRS, YFSETQ. The CDR3 loop spans 13 amino acids. Trimming stripped 2 bases from V and 3 bases from J, with 9 bases between. The CDR3, as DNA: TGCGCCAGCAGCTTCATCAGGGGCTACGAGCAGTACTTC. This translates into CASSFIRGYEQYF.

This chain links TRBV28 with TRBJ2-1; 10 nucleotides agree with TRBD2. The V segment lost 7 bases and the J segment 8 bases; nucleotides outside the gene matches: 17. The CDR3 is 17 amino acids. Per the germline V gene, CDR1 is MDHEN and CDR2 is SYDVKM. The CDR3 spells CASTTQGLAPMLDEQFF. The CDR3 nucleotides read TGTGCCAGCACGACCCAGGGACTAGCGCCCATGTTGGATGAGCAGTTCTTC.

The V and J genes are TRBV19 and TRBJ2-3; TRBD2 aligns across 8 bases. This CDR3 is 16 amino acids long. Trimming cost V 3 bases and J 2 bases; bases outside gene matches: 7. CDR1 and CDR2 from the germline V gene are LNHDA and SQIVND (reference sequence). DNA of the CDR3: TGTGCCAGTAGTATGCAGCGGGGGACCTACACAGATACGCAGTATTTT. Its translation: CASSMQRGTYTDTQYF. Drawing the rest from reference TRBV19 and TRBJ2-3, the complete variable domain is DGGITQSPKYLFRKEGQNVTLSCEQNLNHDAMYWYRQDPGQGLRLIYYSQIVNDFQKGDIAEGYSVSREKKESFPLTVTSAQKNPTAFYLCASSMQRGTYTDTQYFGPGTRLTVL.

The chain is built from TRBV7-2 and TRBJ2-7, with TRBD1 matching 12 bases. The germline CDR1 and CDR2 sequences are SGHTA and FQGNSA. The CDR3 contains 15 residues. With 2 bases clipped from V and 5 bases from J, the junction kept 4 bases outside the gene matches. The CDR3 DNA follows: TGTGCCAGCAGCTTACTGGGACAGGGGGCCAACGAGCAGTACTTC. Translated, it gives CASSLLGQGANEQYF.

The V call is TRBV7-6, the J call TRBJ1-4; D unclear. Germline lookup yields CDR1 SGHVS and CDR2 FNYEAQ. Trimming pared 1 base from V and 8 bases from J, leaving 5 bases between. The CDR3 length is 12 residues. The CDR3 DNA is TGTGCCAGCAGCTTAGTAAGGGAAAAACTGTTTTTT. Encoded protein: CASSLVREKLFF.

The chain employs TRBV9 and TRBJ2-1; D call uncertain. With 1 base removed from V and 6 bases from J, the gap between germline ends came to 8 bases. Germline values: CDR1 SGDLS, CDR2 YYNGEE. This CDR3 is built from 13 residues. CDR3 protein: CASSVIASNEQFF. The CDR3 bases are TGTGCCAGCAGCGTAATAGCTTCCAATGAGCAGTTCTTC.

The J gene is TRBJ2-2, the V gene TRBV2; TRBD2 is a possible D gene (6 bases). V lost 4 bases to trimming and J lost 0 bases, with 9 bases between them. The CDR3 has 15 amino acids. The germline gives CDR1 SNHLY, CDR2 FYNNEI. Written as DNA, the CDR3 is TGTGCCAGCAGTGTGGGACTGGCGAACACCGGGGAGCTGTTTTTT. Encoded protein: CASSVGLANTGELFF.

The rearrangement uses TRBV6-6 and TRBJ1-2; D not resolved. CDR1 and CDR2 from the germline V gene are MNHNY and SVGAGI (reference sequence). The CDR3 is 16 amino acids. Trimming shortened V by 4 bases and J by 4 bases, and 19 bases separated the two germline ends. The CDR3 DNA reads as TGTGCCAGCAGTTTAACCCAGGTTGGGAGACCCTATGGCTACACCTTC. Translating gives CASSLTQVGRPYGYTF.

This chain connects TRBV7-9 to TRBJ2-7; TRBD1 matches 7 bases. The CDR3 is 13 amino acids. The V and J ends lost 5 bases and 3 bases, in that order; junction bases with no gene match: 4. CDR1 and CDR2 from the germline V gene are SEHNR and FQNEAQ (reference sequence). As DNA, the CDR3 is TGTGCCAGCAGCAAGACAGGGAACTACGAGCAGTACTTC. This encodes CASSKTGNYEQYF.

The chain is built from TRBV25-1 and TRBJ2-2; no definite D call. Germline V CDR1 and CDR2: MGHDK, SYGVNS. This CDR3 spans 13 amino acids. CDR3 in amino acids: CAAQSVNTGELFF. The CDR3 nucleotides read TGTGCGGCACAGAGCGTCAACACCGGGGAGCTGTTTTTT.

This sequence joins TRBV6-6 and TRBJ2-2; tentative D call: TRBD1 (7 bases). This CDR3 is built from 14 residues. The V gene lost 8 bases and the J gene lost 4 bases, with 14 bases spanning the gap. Germline-derived CDR1 and CDR2 are MNHNY and SVGAGI (reference sequence). CDR3 protein: CASSRQGGTGELFF. DNA of the CDR3: TGTGCCAGCTCCCGACAGGGAGGCACCGGGGAGCTGTTTTTT.

V usage is TRBV6-6 and J usage is TRBJ1-2, with D uncertain. Looked up from germline, CDR1 is MNHNY and CDR2 is SVGAGI (reference sequence). V was shortened by 10 bases and J by 2 bases, with 14 bases between the two germline ends. CDR3 size: 13 residues. Here the CDR3 DNA reads TGTGCCACCATGCTAGGCAGGAACTATGGCTACACCTTC. Translation gives CATMLGRNYGYTF.

V and J are TRBV14 and TRBJ2-7, with 8 bases fitting TRBD2. This CDR3 has 16 amino acids. Germline V gene lookup returns CDR1 SGHDN and CDR2 FVKESK. V gave up 4 bases and J gave up 7 bases; unmatched junction bases: 15. CDR3 coding DNA: TGTGCCAGCAGCCGCGGTCGGGCCGGGGGACTAGAGGAGCAGTACTTC. It translates to CASSRGRAGGLEEQYF. Filled out from reference TRBV14 and TRBJ2-7, the complete variable domain reads EAGVTQFPSHSVIEKGQTVTLRCDPISGHDNLYWYRRVMGKEIKFLLHFVKESKQDESGMPNNRFLAERTGGTYSTLKVQPAELEDSGVYFCASSRGRAGGLEEQYFGPGTRLTVT.

This chain joins TRBV18 and TRBJ2-3; D unresolved. Per germline, CDR1 KGHSH and CDR2 LQKENI. V dropped 2 bases and J dropped 4 bases, with 10 bases sitting between them. The CDR3 consists of 14 residues. The chain's CDR3 is CASSPYLAADTQYF. The CDR3 DNA reads TGTGCCAGCTCACCATACTTAGCAGCAGATACGCAGTATTTT.

The V and J genes are TRBV21-1 and TRBJ2-7. TRBV21-1 is a known pseudogene. The length of the CDR3 is 12 residues. The CDR3 loop is CASSKAGIGQYF. The DNA of the CDR3 is TGTGCCAGCAGCAAAGCGGGTATCGGGCAGTACTTC.

V and J are TRBV11-2 and TRBJ2-3; tentatively, D is TRBD1 (6 bases). CDR3 length: 15 amino acids. Per the germline V gene, CDR1 is SGHAT and CDR2 is FQNNGV. Trimming stripped 5 bases from V and 4 bases from J, with 16 bases between. The CDR3 reads CASSGGRGIADTQYF. The CDR3 DNA follows: TGTGCCAGCAGCGGGGGCCGGGGCATCGCAGATACGCAGTATTTT.

The chain couples TRBV11-1 to TRBJ1-4, with a weak D call TRBD1 (6 bases). Germline CDR1 and CDR2: SGHAT and FQDESV (reference sequence). Trimming left V 5 bases short and J 7 bases short, with 14 bases between. CDR3 length equals 14 residues. In nucleotides, the CDR3 is TGTGCCAGCAGCCCGAGGGGGTTCGGTGAAAAACTGTTTTTT. Translation: CASSPRGFGEKLFF.

This chain connects TRBV9 to TRBJ1-1; tentatively, D is TRBD1 (6 bases). Germline CDR1 reads SGDLS; CDR2 reads YYNGEE. V was clipped by 5 bases and J by 5 bases, with 16 bases between them. The CDR3 is 14 residues long. CDR3: CASSEQGPRTEAFF. CDR3 in DNA: TGTGCCAGCAGTGAACAGGGACCTAGGACTGAAGCTTTCTTT.

The CDR3 spells CAGVQGSRAFF. CDR3 nucleotides: TGTGCCGGGGTACAGGGGTCCCGGGCTTTCTTT. The V call is TRBV6-1, the J call TRBJ1-1, with TRBD1 matching 7 bases. Unmatched junction bases numbered 11, after V lost 11 bases and J lost 11 bases. The CDR3 spans 11 residues. Germline V CDR1 and CDR2: MNHNS, SASEGT.

This chain connects TRBV15 to TRBJ2-7; 9 bases are shared with TRBD1. The CDR3 has 15 amino acids. With 1 base clipped from V and 4 bases from J, the junction kept 5 bases outside the gene matches. CDR1 and CDR2 from the germline V gene are LNHNV and YYDKDF (reference sequence). CDR3 residues: CATSRVTGGRYEQYF. The CDR3 DNA reads TGTGCCACCAGCAGAGTGACAGGGGGTCGATACGAGCAGTACTTC.

Comments on this clone: Relative to the germline gene, one junction end is altered; a read error may explain this. The same CDR3 also results from other DNA sequences found in this sample. The chain recombines TRBV2 with TRBJ1-2; D might be TRBD1 (6 bases). The CDR3 runs 12 residues. The germline V gene has CDR1 SNHLY and CDR2 FYNNEI. The CDR3 loop is CASRDSQSTKIF. The DNA of the CDR3 is TGTGCCAGCAGGGACAGCCAGTCGACGAAGATCTTC.

Remarks on this clone: This sample also contains other DNA sequences that code for the same CDR3. The chain couples TRBV9 to TRBJ2-3, with D unresolved. The germline CDR1 and CDR2 sequences are SGDLS and YYNGEE. V lost 0 bases and J 0 bases, leaving 5 bases between the germline ends. There are 14 residues in the CDR3. Here the CDR3 DNA reads TGTGCCAGCAGCGTAGGGGTAAGCACAGATACGCAGTATTTT. Its protein product is CASSVGVSTDTQYF. The whole variable domain, filled in from reference TRBV9 and TRBJ2-3, reads DSGVTQTPKHLITATGQRVTLRCSPRSGDLSVYWYQQSLDQGLQFLIQYYNGEERAKGNILERFSAQQFPDLHSELNLSSLELGDSALYFCASSVGVSTDTQYFGPGTRLTVL.

The rearrangement links TRBV5-1 to TRBJ2-2, with TRBD1 matching over 9 bases. The CDR3 is made up of 16 amino acids. V lost 2 bases and J lost 4; bases outside the gene matches: 6. Germline V gene lookup returns CDR1 SGHRS and CDR2 YFSETQ. The CDR3 loop is CASSFPRDRATGELFF. The CDR3 coding sequence is TGCGCCAGCAGCTTCCCCCGGGACAGGGCCACCGGGGAGCTGTTTTTT.

The V gene is TRBV28, the J gene TRBJ2-7, with 10 positions matching TRBD2. The CDR3 is 13 residues long. With 9 bases clipped from V and 5 bases from J, the junction kept 7 bases outside the gene matches. Germline loops: CDR1 MDHEN, CDR2 SYDVKM. The CDR3 spells CASGVAGGNEQYF. As DNA, the CDR3 is TGTGCCAGTGGGGTAGCGGGAGGCAACGAGCAGTACTTC.